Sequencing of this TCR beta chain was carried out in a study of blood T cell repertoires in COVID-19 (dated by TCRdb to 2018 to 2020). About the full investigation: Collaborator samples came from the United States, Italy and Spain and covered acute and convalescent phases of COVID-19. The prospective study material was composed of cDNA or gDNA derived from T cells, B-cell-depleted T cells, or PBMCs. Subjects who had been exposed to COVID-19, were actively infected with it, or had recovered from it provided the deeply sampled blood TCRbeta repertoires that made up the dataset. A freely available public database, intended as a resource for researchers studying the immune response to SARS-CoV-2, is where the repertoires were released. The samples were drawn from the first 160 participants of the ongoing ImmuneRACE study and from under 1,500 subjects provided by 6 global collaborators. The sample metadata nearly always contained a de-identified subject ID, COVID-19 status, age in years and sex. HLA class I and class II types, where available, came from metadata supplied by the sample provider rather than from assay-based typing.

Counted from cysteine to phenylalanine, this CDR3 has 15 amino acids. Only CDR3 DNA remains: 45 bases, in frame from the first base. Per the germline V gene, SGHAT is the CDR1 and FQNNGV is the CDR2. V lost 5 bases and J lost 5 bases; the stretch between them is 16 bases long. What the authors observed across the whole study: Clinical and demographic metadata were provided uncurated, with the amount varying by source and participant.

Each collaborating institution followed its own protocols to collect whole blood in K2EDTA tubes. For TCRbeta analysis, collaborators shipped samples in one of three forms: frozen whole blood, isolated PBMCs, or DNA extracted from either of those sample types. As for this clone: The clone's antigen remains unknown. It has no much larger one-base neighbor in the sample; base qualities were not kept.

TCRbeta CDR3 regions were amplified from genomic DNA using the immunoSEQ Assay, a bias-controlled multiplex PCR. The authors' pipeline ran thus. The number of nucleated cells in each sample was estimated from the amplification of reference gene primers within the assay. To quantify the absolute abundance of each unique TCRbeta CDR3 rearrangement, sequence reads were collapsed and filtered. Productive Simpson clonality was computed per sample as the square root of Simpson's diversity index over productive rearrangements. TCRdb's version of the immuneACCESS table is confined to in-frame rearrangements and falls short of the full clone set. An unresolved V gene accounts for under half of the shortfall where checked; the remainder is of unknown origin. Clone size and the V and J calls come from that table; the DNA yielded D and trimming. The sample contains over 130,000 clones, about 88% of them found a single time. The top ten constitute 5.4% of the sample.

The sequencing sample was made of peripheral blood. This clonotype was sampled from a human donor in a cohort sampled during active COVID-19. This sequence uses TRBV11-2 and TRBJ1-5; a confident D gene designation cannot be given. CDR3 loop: CASSLGGFKDQPQHF. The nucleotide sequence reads TGTGCCAGCAGCCTAGGAGGGTTTAAGGATCAGCCCCAGCATTTT.